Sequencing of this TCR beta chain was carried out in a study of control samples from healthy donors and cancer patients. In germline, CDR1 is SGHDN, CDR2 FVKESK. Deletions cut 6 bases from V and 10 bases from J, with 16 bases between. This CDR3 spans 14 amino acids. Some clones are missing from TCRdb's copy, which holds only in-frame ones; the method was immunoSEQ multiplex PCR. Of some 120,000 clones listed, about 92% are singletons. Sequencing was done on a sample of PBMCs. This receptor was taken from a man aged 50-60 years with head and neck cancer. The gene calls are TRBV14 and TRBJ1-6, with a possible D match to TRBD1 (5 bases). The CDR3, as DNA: TGTGCCAGCAGGCAGGGAAGGCTTCCCTCACCCCTCCACTTT. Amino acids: CASRQGRLPSPLHF.